This TCR beta chain appears in the sequencing data of a study of T-cell memory formation after mild COVID-19. Study background: The TCR clusters were mostly specific to one donor.

Ten or more counts support this clonotype. Its antigen is not known. Germline V lookup: CDR1 SGHRS, CDR2 YFSETQ. The CDR3 is 15 residues long. V was clipped by 4 bases and J by 2 bases, with 13 bases between them. Overall study findings and caveats: Contracting CD4+ clones lay largely in CM and EM, with CD8+ ones residing in EMRA. Second-wave clones reaching peak frequency on day 37 lacked confirmed SARS-CoV-2 specificity.

MiXCR, applied by TCRdb to the 5' RACE reads, yields one record per CDR3 protein. In the table there are about 150,000 distinct CDR3 sequences, 10% to 15% of which are singletons. The receptor was isolated from a man between 18 and 35 years old who had mild COVID-19 (a few samples of this study predate the infection). Cell type and time point are not known. V gene TRBV5-1 combines with J gene TRBJ1-3; no clear D gene. Sequenced: PBMCs or a T cell subset sorted from them (not recorded which). CDR3 in amino acids: CASSPQQGAGNTIYF. The DNA of the CDR3 is TGCGCCAGCAGCCCCCAGCAAGGTGCTGGAAACACCATATATTTT.